A single sample is the source of the 32 T cell receptor beta chains below, sequenced in a study of Ad26.COV2.S vaccination and SARS-CoV-2 variants. The treatment was: roughly 20 received Ad26.COV2.S at low or high dose, single or two shots; a few received placebo; per-sample allocation not given. Specimens were obtained on day 63 following the first vaccine or placebo injection. TCRdb's table, derived via immunoSEQ multiplex PCR, lists solely in-frame clones and lacks some. The data contain around 450,000 clones, approximately 90% of them singletons. The sample here was peripheral blood, taken in a trial of Ad26.COV2.S vaccine versus placebo. Every receptor here comes from a person between 18 and 60 years old who received the Ad26.COV2.S COVID-19 vaccine or a placebo.

The rearrangement links TRBV3-1 (or the pseudogene TRBV3-2) to TRBJ2-3, with 9 nucleotides matching TRBD2. The CDR3 has 19 amino acids. Germline trimming cut 0 bases from V and 0 bases from J; bases unmatched to any gene: 10. CDR1 is LGHDT, CDR2 YNNKEL, per germline (reference sequence). The CDR3 loop is CASSQDRRLAGVSTDTQYF. In DNA, the CDR3 is TGTGCCAGCAGCCAAGATCGCAGGTTAGCGGGAGTCAGCACAGATACGCAGTATTTT.

The J gene is TRBJ2-2, the V gene TRBV14, with D possibly TRBD1 on 6 matching bases. The CDR3 extends over 16 amino acids. The V gene lost 7 bases and the J gene lost 2 bases, with 17 bases spanning the gap. The germline V gene has CDR1 SGHDN and CDR2 FVKESK. The CDR3 spells CASTPTGSFNTGELFF. The CDR3 nucleotides read TGTGCCAGCACCCCGACAGGTTCTTTTAACACCGGGGAGCTGTTTTTT.

This clone turned up a few times. The J gene is TRBJ1-2, the V gene TRBV7-9; D may be TRBD1 (6 bases). Trimming shortened V by 7 bases and J by 6 bases, and 18 bases separated the two germline ends. Looked up from germline, CDR1 is SEHNR and CDR2 is FQNEAQ (reference sequence). The CDR3 loop spans 14 amino acids. CDR3 sequence reads: CASNPQGRLDGYTF. As DNA, the CDR3 is TGTGCCAGCAACCCCCAGGGGAGGTTGGATGGCTACACCTTC. Supplemented by reference TRBV7-9 and TRBJ1-2, the full variable domain reads DTGVSQNPRHKITKRGQNVTFRCDPISEHNRLYWYRQTLGQGPEFLTYFQNEAQLEKSRLLSDRFSAERPKGSFSTLEIQRTEQGDSAMYLCASNPQGRLDGYTFGSGTRLTVV.

The chain employs TRBV25-1 and TRBJ1-2, with D possibly matching TRBD1 (5 bases). The germline V gene has CDR1 MGHDK and CDR2 SYGVNS. The CDR3 extends over 14 amino acids. V was pared by 2 bases and J by 2 bases, with 9 bases between. The CDR3 DNA reads as TGTGCCAGCAGTGAAGCGGGGCAGAACTATGGCTACACCTTC. It encodes CASSEAGQNYGYTF.

V is TRBV28 and J is TRBJ2-7, with TRBD1 matching over 7 bases. After removal of 4 bases from V and 0 bases from J, the junction contained 3 bases not matched to a gene. The germline V gene encodes CDR1 MDHEN and CDR2 SYDVKM. The CDR3 sequence is 14 residues long. In DNA, the CDR3 is TGTGCCAGCAGTTCCGGACAGGCCTCCTACGAGCAGTACTTC. Its translation is CASSSGQASYEQYF.

The chain has TRBV15 and TRBJ2-7; perhaps TRBD1 as D (6 bases). Trimming shortened V by 7 bases and J by 2 bases, and 15 bases separated the two germline ends. There are 14 residues in the CDR3. CDR1 is LNHNV, CDR2 YYDKDF, per germline (reference sequence). CDR3 nucleotide sequence: TGTGCCACCAAGCCGGGACACGAGACCTACGAGCAGTACTTC. It encodes CATKPGHETYEQYF. Based on the CDR3 plus reference TRBV15 and TRBJ2-7, the full variable domain is DAMVIQNPRYQVTQFGKPVTLSCSQTLNHNVMYWYQQKSSQAPKLLFHYYDKDFNNEADTPDNFQSRRPNTSFCFLDIRSPGLGDTAMYLCATKPGHETYEQYFGPGTRLTVT.

The rearrangement uses TRBV3-1 (or the pseudogene TRBV3-2) and TRBJ2-7, with a weak D call TRBD1 (8 bases). Trimming stripped 4 bases from V and 2 bases from J, with 15 bases between. Germline V gene data show CDR1 as LGHDT and CDR2 as YNNKEL (reference sequence). The CDR3 has 15 residues. The CDR3 region is CASSLWTGTTYEQYF. CDR3 nucleotide sequence: TGTGCCAGCAGCCTATGGACAGGGACTACCTACGAGCAGTACTTC.

The rearrangement links TRBV2 to TRBJ2-7; 7 bases map to TRBD1. V dropped 7 bases and J dropped 7; count of bases not matched to a gene: 7. The length of the CDR3 is 12 residues. In germline, CDR1 is SNHLY, CDR2 FYNNEI. CDR3 loop: CASTETGPEQYF. CDR3 coding DNA: TGTGCCAGCACCGAGACAGGGCCTGAGCAGTACTTC.

Only a few counts were recorded for this clone. The germline gene is not matched at one end of the junction; a read error may be the cause. CDR3 DNA: TGTGCCAGTAGTCTAGAAAATAGCAATCAGCCCCAGCATTTT. It encodes CASSLENSNQPQHF. This rearrangement joins TRBV19 to TRBJ1-5; D unresolved. The CDR3 spans 14 residues. Germline CDR1 is LNHDA and CDR2 is SQIVND (reference sequence). Variable domain in full (rest from reference TRBV19 and TRBJ1-5): DGGITQSPKYLFRKEGQNVTLSCEQNLNHDAMYWYRQDPGQGLRLIYYSQIVNDFQKGDIAEGYSVSREKKESFPLTVTSAQKNPTAFYLCASSLENSNQPQHFGDGTRLSIL.

J is TRBJ1-2 and V is TRBV10-2, with D uncertain. Trimming stripped 4 bases from V and 8 bases from J, with 14 bases between. Germline CDR1 reads WSHSY; CDR2 reads SAAADI. The CDR3 runs 13 residues. The CDR3 DNA reads as TGCGCCAGCAGTGTGTCCAGAAGGCAGGGCTACACCTTC. It translates to CASSVSRRQGYTF.

The chain joins TRBV21-1 to TRBJ2-3. TRBV21-1 is a recognized pseudogene. This CDR3 is 17 amino acids long. The CDR3 DNA follows: TGTGCCAGCAGCAGCCAACTAGTAGCAGGGGAGGAAGATACGCAGTATTTT. Its translation is CASSSQLVAGEEDTQYF.

V gene TRBV28 combines with J gene TRBJ2-7, with D uncertain. Trimming took 6 bases from V and 7 from J, leaving 10 bases between them. CDR3 size: 11 residues. The V gene's germline CDR1 is MDHEN and CDR2 SYDVKM. The CDR3 region is CASRTFGEQYF. In nucleotides, the CDR3 is TGTGCCAGCAGAACCTTTGGGGAGCAGTACTTC.

In DNA form, the CDR3 reads TGTGCCAGCAGATACGGGAGGGCTAGCAATCAGCCCCAGCATTTT. Translation: CASRYGRASNQPQHF. The genes are TRBV2 and TRBJ1-5, with D uncertain. The CDR3 runs 15 residues. V was trimmed by 6 bases and J by 0 bases, leaving 12 bases between them. Germline lookup yields CDR1 SNHLY and CDR2 FYNNEI.

This clone has only a few counts. The V call is TRBV6-1, the J call TRBJ2-2, with D unclear. Germline CDR1 is MNHNS and CDR2 is SASEGT. V lost 0 bases to trimming and J lost 4 bases, with 3 bases between them. There are 13 residues in the CDR3. CDR3 residues: CASSEAPTGELFF. The CDR3 DNA reads TGTGCCAGCAGTGAAGCCCCCACCGGGGAGCTGTTTTTT.

The CDR3 region is CASSGLTGTGVETQYF. The DNA of the CDR3 is TGTGCCAGCAGCGGACTCACCGGGACAGGGGTAGAGACCCAGTACTTC. The chain combines TRBV5-4 with TRBJ2-5; 10 positions agree with TRBD1. The trim removed 4 bases at V and 4 bases at J, leaving 10 bases unmatched. CDR1 and CDR2 (germline): SGHNT, YYREEE (reference sequence). This CDR3 is built from 16 residues. Supplemented by reference TRBV5-4 and TRBJ2-5, the full variable domain reads ETGVTQSPTHLIKTRGQQVTLRCSSQSGHNTVSWYQQALGQGPQFIFQYYREEENGRGNFPPRFSGLQFPNYSSELNVNALELDDSALYLCASSGLTGTGVETQYFGPGTRLLVL.

J is TRBJ2-7 and V is TRBV5-4; 9 bases are a match to TRBD1. CDR3 length equals 14 residues. The V gene's germline CDR1 is SGHNT and CDR2 YYREEE (reference sequence). V lost 0 bases to trimming and J lost 12 bases; unmatched junction nucleotides: 10. CDR3 bases: TGTGCCAGCAGCTTGGGGCAGGGACAGGGACGTCTGTACTTC. It yields the protein CASSLGQGQGRLYF.

The V and J genes are TRBV7-8 and TRBJ2-3; perhaps TRBD2 as D (5 bases). The CDR3 has 15 residues. Between the trimmed V and J ends, which lost 2 bases and 1 base, there was a span of 10 bases. CDR1 is SGHVS, CDR2 FQNEAQ, per germline. The CDR3 coding sequence is TGTGCCAGCAGCTTAAGTTGGGGAGGCACAGATACGCAGTATTTT. Residues: CASSLSWGGTDTQYF.

The gene calls are TRBV3-1 (or the pseudogene TRBV3-2) and TRBJ2-5, with D perhaps given as TRBD1 or TRBD2 (5 bases each). This CDR3 spans 14 amino acids. V dropped 4 bases and J dropped 7 bases, with 16 bases sitting between them. CDR1 is LGHDT and CDR2 is YNNKEL in the germline V gene (reference sequence). The CDR3 spells CASSLGTAAGTQYF. The CDR3 region has the DNA TGTGCCAGCAGCCTAGGGACGGCCGCAGGGACCCAGTACTTC.

This chain connects TRBV6-6 to TRBJ2-5; 12 bases line up with TRBD2. With V trimmed by 5 bases and J by 5 bases, 3 bases remained unmatched. Germline values: CDR1 MNHNY, CDR2 SVGAGI (reference sequence). The CDR3 spans 14 residues. The CDR3 loop is CASSRTSGTETQYF. The CDR3 region has the DNA TGTGCCAGCAGTAGGACTAGCGGGACTGAGACCCAGTACTTC.

This chain links TRBV7-2 with TRBJ1-5; D unclear. The germline V gene encodes CDR1 SGHTA and CDR2 FQGNSA. The CDR3 consists of 15 residues. Trimming stripped 6 bases from V and 6 bases from J, with 18 bases between. The CDR3 DNA reads TGTGCCAGCAGTAGAGAGGGCTCGGTAGGTCAGCCCCAGCATTTT. Its translation: CASSREGSVGQPQHF.

CDR3 DNA sequence: TGTGCCAGTAGTGCCGGGACAGGCTTTTACGAGCAGTACTTC. This translates into CASSAGTGFYEQYF. The gene calls are TRBV19 and TRBJ2-7; 8 bases are a match to TRBD1. Germline CDR1 and CDR2: LNHDA and SQIVND (reference sequence). There are 14 residues in the CDR3. The V gene end was trimmed by 5 bases and the J gene end by 4 bases; junction bases not matched to a gene: 7.

The chain is built from TRBV19 and TRBJ2-7; 8 bases fit TRBD2. This CDR3 region has 15 residues. Per the germline V gene, CDR1 is LNHDA and CDR2 is SQIVND (reference sequence). V was pared by 0 bases and J by 2 bases, with 3 bases of the junction left unmatched. In nucleotides, the CDR3 is TGTGCCAGTAGTATAGAAGCGGGAGTAACCTACGAGCAGTACTTC. Amino acid sequence: CASSIEAGVTYEQYF.

This chain connects TRBV7-3 to TRBJ2-7, with TRBD1 matching 11 bases. J gave up 3 bases and V 0 bases, and 7 bases lay outside the gene matches. CDR3 length equals 17 residues. The germline gives CDR1 SGHTA, CDR2 FQGTGA. This chain's CDR3 is CASSLTLPGTGGYEQYF. Written as DNA, the CDR3 is TGTGCCAGCAGCTTAACCCTCCCCGGGACAGGGGGCTACGAGCAGTACTTC.

The chain has TRBV7-9 and TRBJ1-4; 7 bases fit TRBD1. The germline V gene has CDR1 SEHNR and CDR2 FQNEAQ (reference sequence). V lost 5 bases to trimming and J lost 3 bases; unmatched junction nucleotides: 6. The CDR3 contains 15 residues. The CDR3 sequence: CASSPRQGANEKLFF. As DNA, the CDR3 is TGTGCCAGCAGCCCCCGACAGGGCGCTAATGAAAAACTGTTTTTT. The full variable domain, rest sourced from reference TRBV7-9 and TRBJ1-4, is DTGVSQNPRHKITKRGQNVTFRCDPISEHNRLYWYRQTLGQGPEFLTYFQNEAQLEKSRLLSDRFSAERPKGSFSTLEIQRTEQGDSAMYLCASSPRQGANEKLFFGSGTQLSVL.

This chain connects TRBV19 to TRBJ2-5; 8 bases fit TRBD1. The ends lost 6 bases at V and 2 bases at J; junction bases unmatched: 8. The CDR3 runs to 15 residues. Germline V gives CDR1 LNHDA, CDR2 SQIVND (reference sequence). In DNA form, the CDR3 reads TGTGCCAGTAGCCACACCGGGACAGGACAAGAGACCCAGTACTTC. Residues: CASSHTGTGQETQYF.

The genes are TRBV27 and TRBJ2-2; TRBD2 aligns across 15 bases. The CDR3 is 16 amino acids. CDR1 is MNHEY and CDR2 is SMNVEV in the germline V gene (reference sequence). Trimming took 5 bases from V and 6 from J; bases not matched to a gene: 4. CDR3 nucleotides: TGTGCCAGCAGTAAAGGACTAGCGGGAGGGCCCGGGGAGCTGTTTTTT. This translates into CASSKGLAGGPGELFF.

The chain recombines TRBV7-2 with TRBJ2-7; 13 bases are shared with TRBD2. The germline gives CDR1 SGHTA, CDR2 FQGNSA. CDR3 size: 16 residues. V shed 2 bases and J 7 bases; nucleotides not matched to a gene: 8. CDR3 residues: CASSLQLAGGPYEQYF. CDR3 sequence (DNA): TGTGCCAGCAGCTTACAACTAGCGGGAGGGCCATATGAGCAGTACTTC.

The CDR3 nucleotides read TGTGCCAGCAGCTCCCAAGGGGCCGATTATACGCAGTATTTT. This gives the protein CASSSQGADYTQYF. The genes are TRBV11-3 and TRBJ2-3, with D possibly TRBD1 on 5 matching bases. This CDR3 has 14 amino acids. Germline CDR1 SGHNT, CDR2 YENEEA. The germline V and J ends were trimmed by 4 bases and 7 bases, with 15 bases remaining between them.

The J gene is TRBJ2-5, the V gene TRBV3-1 (or the pseudogene TRBV3-2); TRBD2 aligns across 16 bases. The V gene's germline CDR1 is LGHDT and CDR2 YNNKEL (reference sequence). After removal of 2 bases from V and 4 bases from J, the junction contained 13 bases not matched to a gene. The CDR3 is 20 residues long. The CDR3, as DNA: TGTGCCAGCAGCCAAATTCCCGGGACTAGCGGGAGGGGGCGAACAGAGACCCAGTACTTC. Translated, it gives CASSQIPGTSGRGRTETQYF.

V usage is TRBV7-2 and J usage is TRBJ1-6, with 10 bases that match TRBD1. The junction had 4 bases not matched to a gene; V was cut back by 4 bases and J by 7 bases. The germline V gene has CDR1 SGHTA and CDR2 FQGNSA. The CDR3 loop spans 15 amino acids. The CDR3 DNA reads TGTGCCAGCAGCTCCGGACAGGGGGGAAATTCACCCCTCCACTTT. Amino acids: CASSSGQGGNSPLHF.

A single count supports this clone. The chain couples TRBV19 to TRBJ1-5; D unclear. Trimming cost V 4 bases and J 2 bases, with 6 bases left between them. CDR3 length equals 13 residues. The germline V gene has CDR1 LNHDA and CDR2 SQIVND (reference sequence). The CDR3 is CASSRRGNQPQHF. The CDR3 DNA is TGTGCCAGTAGTAGAAGGGGCAATCAGCCCCAGCATTTT.

The J gene is TRBJ2-1, the V gene TRBV9; D gene ambiguous. The CDR3 spans 14 residues. CDR1 and CDR2 (germline): SGDLS, YYNGEE. Trimming stripped 0 bases from V and 6 bases from J, with 10 bases between. The CDR3 here is CASSVDLTPNEQFF. The CDR3 nucleotides are TGTGCCAGCAGCGTAGACCTGACTCCCAATGAGCAGTTCTTC.